The 8 T cell receptor beta chains below all came from one sample that was sequenced in a study of cytomegalovirus exposure and HLA in healthy donors. The PCR employed 60 Vbeta primers together with 13 Jbeta primers. TCRdb keeps only in-frame clones here, not all; method: immunoSEQ multiplex PCR. The sample yields some 140,000 clones, roughly four fifths seen once. Sequencing input: PBMCs. These receptors were obtained from a woman aged 40-49 years in good health and CMV-seronegative.

V and J are TRBV11-2 and TRBJ2-1; TRBD1 aligns across 8 bases. The CDR3 runs 15 residues. In germline, CDR1 is SGHAT, CDR2 FQNNGV. The V and J ends lost 3 bases and 4 bases, in that order; junction bases with no gene match: 5. In DNA form, the CDR3 reads TGTGCCAGCAGCTTCTCCGGGACAGGTTACAATGAGCAGTTCTTC. It encodes CASSFSGTGYNEQFF.

The J gene is TRBJ2-3, the V gene TRBV5-1; the D gene is possibly TRBD1 (6 bases). The V and J ends lost 3 bases and 0 bases respectively, with 11 bases between them. This CDR3 comprises 15 residues. CDR1 is SGHRS, CDR2 YFSETQ, per germline. CDR3 DNA: TGCGCCAGCAGCTCAGGGGTAGGGAGCACAGATACGCAGTATTTT. This gives the protein CASSSGVGSTDTQYF.

This clone was seen once. V is TRBV25-1 and J is TRBJ2-5; D not resolved. Trimming stripped 6 bases from V and 1 base from J, with 15 bases between. Looked up from germline, CDR1 is MGHDK and CDR2 is SYGVNS. The CDR3 is 15 amino acids. Here the CDR3 DNA reads TGTGCCAGCAGAGACAACAAGAAAACCCAAGAGACCCAGTACTTC. This gives the protein CASRDNKKTQETQYF. The full variable domain, with the rest looked up from reference TRBV25-1 and TRBJ2-5, is EADIYQTPRYLVIGTGKKITLECSQTMGHDKMYWYQQDPGMELHLIHYSYGVNSTEKGDLSSESTVSRIRTEHFPLTLESARPSHTSQYLCASRDNKKTQETQYFGPGTRLLVL.

This clone has more than one count but fewer than ten. This chain joins TRBV6-1 and TRBJ2-2; D ambiguous. The CDR3 length is 17 residues. Between the trimmed V and J ends, which lost 1 base and 5 bases, there was a span of 17 bases. Germline CDR1 reads MNHNS; CDR2 reads SASEGT. The CDR3 coding sequence is TGTGCCAGCAGTGAAGAAGAGAAGTATCCGAGAACCGGGGAGCTGTTTTTT. Translation: CASSEEEKYPRTGELFF.

The gene calls are TRBV5-1 and TRBJ2-2; unclear D gene. Trimming took off 0 bases at V and 5 bases at J, with 8 bases between the two ends. The CDR3 has 14 amino acids. Germline V gives CDR1 SGHRS, CDR2 YFSETQ. The DNA for the CDR3 is TGCGCCAGCAGCTTGGATCAGGCGACCGGGGAGCTGTTTTTT. Translating it yields CASSLDQATGELFF.

V is TRBV28 and J is TRBJ1-4, with D hard to call. The CDR3 is 15 residues long. Deletions cut 5 bases from V and 10 bases from J, with 20 bases between. The germline V gene encodes CDR1 MDHEN and CDR2 SYDVKM. The CDR3 loop reads CASSEFSRRYGKLFF. The CDR3 DNA reads TGTGCCAGCAGTGAATTTAGCCGGCGGTATGGAAAACTGTTTTTT.

CDR3 nucleotides: TGTGCCAGCAGTCCGTACAGCGGGGGTAAAGATACGCAGTATTTT. Translated, it gives CASSPYSGGKDTQYF. The J gene is TRBJ2-3, the V gene TRBV27; TRBD2 matches 8 bases. Germline V gene lookup returns CDR1 MNHEY and CDR2 SMNVEV (reference sequence). J gave up 5 bases and V 5 bases, and 9 bases lay outside the gene matches. The CDR3 has 15 residues.

This clone was detected only a few times. V gene TRBV7-8 combines with J gene TRBJ1-1; D is possibly TRBD1 (5 bases). The V end was cut by 2 bases, the J end by 4 bases, with 11 bases between. Germline assignment: CDR1 SGHVS and CDR2 FQNEAQ. CDR3 length: 14 amino acids. The CDR3 region is CASSLPEQVTEAFF. The DNA for the CDR3 is TGTGCCAGCAGCTTACCAGAACAGGTCACTGAAGCTTTCTTT. The entire variable domain, with the rest obtained from reference TRBV7-8 and TRBJ1-1, is as follows: GAGVSQSPRYKVAKRGQDVALRCDPISGHVSLFWYQQALGQGPEFLTYFQNEAQLDKSGLPSDRFFAERPEGSVSTLKIQRTQQEDSAVYLCASSLPEQVTEAFFGQGTRLTVV.